The sample holds a few counts of the clone carrying this T cell receptor (beta chain). This sample stems from a study of beta chain features in type 1 diabetes. Turning to the study itself: Patient and healthy donor groups were alike in age, gender and cell yields.

All of the isolated RNA was reverse transcribed, so expressed TCRB transcripts were sequenced. Average reads for naive, central memory and regulatory T cell samples were several million. Sequencing used immunoSEQ multiplex PCR; TCRdb keeps in-frame clones, though not all of them. The sample carries 300,000 to 350,000 clones, roughly 15% recorded once. The germline gives CDR1 MNHEY, CDR2 SVGAGI. Trimming left V 2 bases short and J 0 bases short, with 7 bases between. The CDR3 totals 14 residues. Every donor had blood drawn once into heparin, 100 to 150 mL on average. This TCR was sampled from a man aged 25-45 years in good health. V gene TRBV6-5 combines with J gene TRBJ1-1; D is unresolved. Specimen: central memory CD4+ T cells from blood. CDR3 nucleotide sequence: TGTGCCAGCAGTTACGGAAGGGTGAACACTGAAGCTTTCTTT. Its protein product is CASSYGRVNTEAFF.